This T cell receptor (beta chain) was documented in a study of blood T cell repertoires in COVID-19. The overall study: Researchers got acute and convalescent COVID-19 samples from the United States, Italy and Spain. PBMCs, B-cell-depleted T cells, or T cells were the source of the cDNA or gDNA that made up the material.

Source study methods: Nucleated cell counts were estimated from reference gene primer amplification. Assay used: immunoSEQ multiplex PCR; TCRdb lists only in-frame clones, some missing. V, J and clone size derive from that table, while D and trimming were established from the DNA sequence. The sample gives around 180,000 clones, 88% of which show up once; about 4.5% is in the top ten. The V gene's germline CDR1 is SGHTA and CDR2 FQGNSA. The CDR3 has 14 residues. The ends were cut back, 0 bases at V and 4 bases at J, with 7 bases in the middle. The clonotype originates from a human donor in a cohort sampled during active COVID-19. Sample: peripheral blood. The V call is TRBV7-2, the J call TRBJ2-1; D might be TRBD1 (6 bases). The CDR3 region is CASSLADSYNEQFF. CDR3 nucleotide sequence: TGTGCCAGCAGCTTAGCGGACAGTTACAATGAGCAGTTCTTC.